This section outlines one T cell receptor beta chain sequence together with its context. As yet, its antigen is unknown. These data originate in a study of regulatory T cells. Study-wide findings and caveats: Hydrophobic residues at CDR3 positions 6 and 7 were enriched in conventional CD4+ T cells of CD3G-deficient patients. Skewed V and J usage and few unique V-J pairs marked patient repertoires, most in Tregs.

Germline V gene lookup returns CDR1 SEHNR and CDR2 FQNEAQ (reference sequence). Trimming stripped 5 bases from V and 3 bases from J, with 13 bases between. This CDR3 comprises 14 residues. The primer mix had 52 TRBV and 13 TRBJ primers. The data were produced by immunoSEQ multiplex PCR, yet TCRdb's version contains in-frame clones alone and is incomplete. The repertoire has approximately 37,000 clones, around nine tenths of them found once; the top ten carry more than 2%. This chain uses TRBV7-9 with TRBJ1-1; maybe TRBD1 (5 bases). Sequences were obtained from conventional CD4+ T cells sorted from blood. This clonotype was obtained from a young adult with CD3G deficiency. The CDR3 sequence is CASSRGFGDTEAFF. CDR3 nucleotides: TGTGCCAGCAGCCGGGGGTTTGGCGACACTGAAGCTTTCTTT.